This T cell receptor beta chain was sequenced for a study of T cell responses to AZD1222 COVID-19 vaccine. Profiling relied on immunoSEQ multiplex PCR, and the TCRdb table lists in-frame clones only, not all of them. The sample gives roughly 160,000 clones, more than 70% of which show up once; around 5.2% is in the top ten. Per the germline V gene, CDR1 is WNHNN and CDR2 is SYGVQD (reference sequence). The CDR3 is 15 amino acids. The V end lost 0 bases, the J end lost 5 bases, and 11 bases lay between the germline ends. The rearrangement joins TRBV10-1 to TRBJ2-1, with D hard to call. Sample: peripheral blood, taken on day 0 of AZD1222 vaccination. This TCR was recovered from an adult in good health. CDR3 bases: TGCGCCAGCAGTGAGTCCCCAAGGAACCACAATGAGCAGTTCTTC. This sequence encodes CASSESPRNHNEQFF.